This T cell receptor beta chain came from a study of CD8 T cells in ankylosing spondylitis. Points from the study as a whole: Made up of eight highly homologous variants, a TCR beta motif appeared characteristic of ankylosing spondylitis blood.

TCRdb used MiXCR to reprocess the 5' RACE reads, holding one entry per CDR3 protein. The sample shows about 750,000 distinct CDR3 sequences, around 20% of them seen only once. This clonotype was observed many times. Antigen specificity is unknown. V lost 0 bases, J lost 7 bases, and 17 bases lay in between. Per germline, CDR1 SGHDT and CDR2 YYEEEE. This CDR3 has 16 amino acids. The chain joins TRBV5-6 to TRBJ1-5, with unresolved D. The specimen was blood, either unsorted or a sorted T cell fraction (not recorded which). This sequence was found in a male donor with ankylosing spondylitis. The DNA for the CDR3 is TGTGCCAGCAGCTTGGCCTCGGATCTCCGGGGACAGCCCCAGCATTTT. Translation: CASSLASDLRGQPQHF.